This T cell receptor (beta chain) appears in the sequencing data of a study of cytomegalovirus exposure and HLA in healthy donors. Study-wide context: A previous analysis identified 100 million or so unique TCR beta sequences derived from about 180 million T cells.

The PCR made use of 60 Vbeta and 13 Jbeta primers. TCRdb's copy holds only in-frame clones and misses some; the assay was immunoSEQ multiplex PCR. The listing contains tens of thousands of clones. This CDR3 spans 15 amino acids. Germline V gene lookup returns CDR1 SGHNT and CDR2 YYREEE (reference sequence). J is TRBJ2-5 and V is TRBV5-4; TRBD1 might be the D (6 bases). Gene TRBJ2-7 matches the end of the DNA better, so the J call may be wrong. The sequencing input was PBMCs. The TCR sequence derives from a man aged 18 to 30 in good health and CMV-seropositive. The DNA for the CDR3 is TGTGCCAGCAGCTTGTCTTGGACAGACCACTACGAGCAGTACTTC. It translates to CASSLSWTDHYEQYF.